A single sample gave rise to the 5 T cell receptor beta chains below, sequenced in a study of identical twins. TCRdb used MiXCR to reprocess the 5' RACE reads, holding one entry per CDR3 protein. The table lists approximately 620,000 distinct CDR3 sequences, over 8.5% of them singletons, with 0.75% to 1% in the top ten. This sample was shared with a second study, whose subject was yellow fever vaccine responses in identical twins.

Material: PBMCs. The origin of the receptors is a woman under 30 in good health.

A few counts support this clonotype. The chain carries TRBV7-2 and TRBJ2-1, with 7 bases lining up with TRBD2. V shed 1 base, J shed 4 bases, and the junction held 7 bases outside the gene matches. The germline V gene has CDR1 SGHTA and CDR2 FQGNSA. CDR3 length: 16 amino acids. CDR3 DNA sequence: TGTGCCAGCAGCTTAGGGGACTACCCCGAGTACAATGAGCAGTTCTTC. This sequence encodes CASSLGDYPEYNEQFF.

This chain joins TRBV18 and TRBJ1-6; D possibly corresponds to TRBD1 (6 bases). V shed 2 bases and J shed 10 bases, with 12 bases lying between them. Looked up from germline, CDR1 is KGHSH and CDR2 is LQKENI. The CDR3 is 14 residues long. The CDR3 spells CASSPVAGDSPLHF. CDR3 nucleotides: TGTGCCAGCTCACCAGTGGCAGGGGACTCACCCCTCCACTTT.

This clonotype turned up a few times. The gene calls are TRBV5-1 and TRBJ2-7, with TRBD1 matching 12 bases. Germline V gives CDR1 SGHRS, CDR2 YFSETQ. The CDR3 sequence is 14 residues long. V was pared by 3 bases and J by 5 bases, with 3 bases of the junction left unmatched. CDR3 in amino acids: CASSSGQGANEQYF. The CDR3 nucleotides read TGCGCCAGCAGCTCGGGACAGGGGGCTAACGAGCAGTACTTC.

This clonotype was counted between two and nine times. The chain is built from TRBV7-2 and TRBJ2-7; TRBD1 aligns across 10 bases. Trimming removed 5 bases from V and 6 bases from J; junction bases left unmatched: 7. Germline loops: CDR1 SGHTA, CDR2 FQGNSA. The CDR3 is 14 residues long. CDR3: CASSRQGALSEQYF. Here the CDR3 DNA reads TGTGCCAGCAGCAGACAGGGGGCGCTGTCCGAGCAGTACTTC. Variable domain in full (rest from reference TRBV7-2 and TRBJ2-7): GAGVSQSPSNKVTEKGKDVELRCDPISGHTALYWYRQSLGQGLEFLIYFQGNSAPDKSGLPSDRFSAERTGGSVSTLTIQRTQQEDSAVYLCASSRQGALSEQYFGPGTRLTVT.

The rearrangement uses TRBV28 and TRBJ2-3; D is possibly TRBD2 (5 bases). The germline V gene has CDR1 MDHEN and CDR2 SYDVKM. The CDR3 has 12 residues. The V end was cut by 3 bases, the J end by 9 bases, with 10 bases between. CDR3 in amino acids: CASSFRAGTQYF. The DNA for the CDR3 is TGTGCCAGCAGTTTTAGGGCGGGCACGCAGTATTTT.